The clone carrying this T cell receptor (beta chain) was seen just once. TCRdb keeps only in-frame clones here, not all; method: immunoSEQ multiplex PCR. Seen here are more than 85,000 clones, about 83% observed once, and the top ten hold under 3%. The data originate from a study of glioma-infiltrating T cells after dendritic cell vaccination. In germline, CDR1 is LNHDA, CDR2 SQIVND (reference sequence). V gave up 5 bases and J gave up 8 bases, with 13 bases separating them. The CDR3 is 13 residues long. The rearrangement joins TRBV19 to TRBJ2-1; a weak D match, TRBD2 (6 bases). This receptor was identified in a human donor with glioblastoma. This sample comprised blood, obtained before dendritic cell vaccination. The CDR3 sequence is CASSSRRGDEQFF. In DNA, the CDR3 is TGTGCCAGTAGTTCTAGGCGGGGAGATGAGCAGTTCTTC.